Presented here are 16 T cell receptor beta chains from one specimen sequenced in a study of T cells in Graves' hyperthyroidism and ophthalmopathy. TCR beta CDR3 regions were amplified from RNA. Using the HTBI primer set, a first-round RT-PCR was run on the TCR CDR3. TCRdb called the multiplex PCR reads again in MiXCR, with one record for every CDR3 protein. The sample yields more than 600,000 distinct CDR3 sequences, 16% seen once. Material: blood. These receptor sequences come from a man aged 18 to 35 with Graves' hyperthyroidism.

This clonotype has at least ten counts. The CDR3 coding sequence is TGCAGTGCTAGCACAGGGGGCTACAATGAGCAGTTCTTC. This encodes CSASTGGYNEQFF. The chain couples TRBV20-1 to TRBJ2-1; the match to TRBD1 covers 8 bases. V shed 3 bases, J shed 3 bases, and the junction held 1 base outside the gene matches. This CDR3 is 13 amino acids long. Germline-derived CDR1 and CDR2 are DFQATT and SNEGSKA (reference sequence).

Many counts were recorded for this clonotype. The rearrangement uses TRBV18 and TRBJ2-3; the D is unclear. Germline V gene data show CDR1 as KGHSH and CDR2 as LQKENI. This CDR3 has 13 residues. V was shortened by 6 bases and J by 4 bases, with 11 bases between the two germline ends. The CDR3 coding sequence is TGTGCCAGCTCTCGGACCCACGCAGATACGCAGTATTTT. Translating gives CASSRTHADTQYF.

In its sample, this clonotype was seen many times. The chain recombines TRBV9 with TRBJ2-2; 8 nucleotides line up with TRBD2. Germline V CDR1 and CDR2: SGDLS, YYNGEE. After removal of 0 bases from V and 4 bases from J, the junction contained 2 bases not matched to a gene. The CDR3 sequence is 15 residues long. CDR3 DNA sequence: TGTGCCAGCAGCGTAGGGCTAGCGGGCACCGGGGAGCTGTTTTTT. It yields the protein CASSVGLAGTGELFF.

This clonotype was seen only a few times. The chain carries TRBV7-3 and TRBJ2-2; 7 positions agree with TRBD1. This CDR3 comprises 15 residues. V dropped 6 bases and J dropped 3; count of bases not matched to a gene: 7. Germline values: CDR1 SGHTA, CDR2 FQGTGA. The CDR3 DNA reads as TGTGCCAGCAGTTTGGGAGACAGGGACACCGGGGAGCTGTTTTTT. It translates to CASSLGDRDTGELFF.

This clonotype has just a few counts. V is TRBV4-1 and J is TRBJ1-1; no firm D call. Trimming removed 0 bases at V and 0 bases at J, with 17 bases between. Germline CDR1 MGHRA, CDR2 YSYEKL. The CDR3 runs to 18 residues. The CDR3 here is CASSQELVGQRMNTEAFF. In DNA form, the CDR3 reads TGCGCCAGCAGCCAAGAGTTAGTCGGGCAGAGGATGAACACTGAAGCTTTCTTT.

This clonotype was seen ten or more times. The chain recombines TRBV11-1 with TRBJ2-2, with D unresolved. V was trimmed by 5 bases and J by 0 bases, leaving 7 bases between them. The CDR3 runs to 14 residues. Germline V gene sequence: CDR1 SGHAT, CDR2 FQDESV (reference sequence). This CDR3 reads CASSVTTNTGELFF. CDR3 nucleotides: TGTGCCAGCAGCGTCACCACGAACACCGGGGAGCTGTTTTTT.

This clonotype appeared many times. V is TRBV7-3 and J is TRBJ2-7, with TRBD2 matching 9 bases. In germline, CDR1 is SGHTA, CDR2 FQGTGA. The CDR3 loop spans 18 amino acids. Trimming cost V 5 bases and J 2 bases; bases outside gene matches: 16. CDR3 nucleotide sequence: TGTGCCAGCAGCACACCCTCACCAGCGGGAGGAGCCCCCTACGAGCAGTACTTC. Protein: CASSTPSPAGGAPYEQYF.

V is TRBV19 and J is TRBJ2-7; 7 bases map to TRBD1. V trimming: 3 bases; J trimming: 5 bases; junction bases outside the gene matches: 7. The V gene's germline CDR1 is LNHDA and CDR2 SQIVND (reference sequence). The length of the CDR3 is 14 residues. The CDR3 here is CASSMSDREDEQYF. CDR3 nucleotides: TGTGCCAGTAGTATGTCAGACAGGGAAGACGAGCAGTACTTC. Variable domain in full (rest from reference TRBV19 and TRBJ2-7): DGGITQSPKYLFRKEGQNVTLSCEQNLNHDAMYWYRQDPGQGLRLIYYSQIVNDFQKGDIAEGYSVSREKKESFPLTVTSAQKNPTAFYLCASSMSDREDEQYFGPGTRLTVT.

There are many counts of this clonotype. This chain joins TRBV28 and TRBJ2-7; no firm D call. The CDR3 has 11 amino acids. Germline assignment: CDR1 MDHEN and CDR2 SYDVKM. V was trimmed by 6 bases and J by 5 bases, leaving 8 bases between them. The CDR3 nucleotides are TGTGCCAGCAGGCTACTCCACGAGCAGTACTTC. As protein: CASRLLHEQYF. Variable domain in full (rest from reference TRBV28 and TRBJ2-7): DVKVTQSSRYLVKRTGEKVFLECVQDMDHENMFWYRQDPGLGLRLIYFSYDVKMKEKGDIPEGYSVSREKKERFSLILESASTNQTSMYLCASRLLHEQYFGPGTRLTVT.

The rearrangement joins TRBV30 to TRBJ2-3; TRBD1 matches 7 bases. The CDR3 consists of 17 residues. CDR1 GTSNPN and CDR2 SVGIG come from the germline V gene (reference sequence). V gave up 6 bases and J gave up 4 bases; unmatched junction bases: 19. CDR3 nucleotide sequence: TGTGCCTGCGCGGACCTCGATACAGGGGCTGTGGCAGATACGCAGTATTTT. It translates to CACADLDTGAVADTQYF.

The table lists this clonotype with many counts. V and J are TRBV7-2 and TRBJ2-2, with D perhaps matching TRBD1 or TRBD2 (5 bases each). Between the trimmed V and J ends, which lost 4 bases and 2 bases, there was a span of 8 bases. CDR1 SGHTA and CDR2 FQGNSA come from the germline V gene. This CDR3 spans 14 amino acids. DNA of the CDR3: TGTGCCAGCAGCTCGGGACCCAACACCGGGGAGCTGTTTTTT. It specifies CASSSGPNTGELFF.

The V gene is TRBV19, the J gene TRBJ1-5, with D unclear. V was trimmed by 2 bases and J by 2 bases, leaving 4 bases between them. The CDR3 loop spans 13 amino acids. CDR1 and CDR2 (germline): LNHDA, SQIVND (reference sequence). The chain's CDR3 is CASSIKGNQPQHF. DNA for the CDR3: TGTGCCAGTAGTATAAAAGGCAATCAGCCCCAGCATTTT.

This chain links TRBV24-1 with TRBJ2-1; D may be TRBD1 (6 bases). The CDR3 runs to 13 residues. The germline CDR1 and CDR2 sequences are KGHDR and SFDVKD. V was shortened by 3 bases and J by 8 bases, with 10 bases between the two germline ends. The CDR3 DNA follows: TGTGCCACCAGTGATGACCCAGGGGATGAGCAGTTCTTC. This codes for CATSDDPGDEQFF.

This clonotype was seen repeatedly, ten times or more. V and J are TRBV5-1 and TRBJ2-7, with TRBD1 matching 7 bases. From germline, CDR1 is SGHRS and CDR2 YFSETQ. With V trimmed by 0 bases and J by 4 bases, 7 bases remained unmatched. The CDR3 runs 15 residues. The CDR3 DNA sequence: TGCGCCAGCAGCTTGGCCCCCGACAGGGCTTACGAGCAGTACTTC. It translates to CASSLAPDRAYEQYF.

This clonotype was seen repeatedly, ten times or more. V gene TRBV7-9 combines with J gene TRBJ2-7, with D hard to call. There are 13 residues in the CDR3. The germline CDR1 and CDR2 sequences are SEHNR and FQNEAQ (reference sequence). V shed 5 bases and J shed 4 bases, with 12 bases lying between them. In DNA, the CDR3 is TGTGCCAGCAGCCCCGGTGGAGAGTACGAGCAGTACTTC. Protein sequence: CASSPGGEYEQYF. The full variable domain, in which reference TRBV7-9 and TRBJ2-7 provide the parts outside the CDR3, is DTGVSQNPRHKITKRGQNVTFRCDPISEHNRLYWYRQTLGQGPEFLTYFQNEAQLEKSRLLSDRFSAERPKGSFSTLEIQRTEQGDSAMYLCASSPGGEYEQYFGPGTRLTVT.

Turning to this clonotype: Germline and junction disagree at one end, which may indicate a read error. The chain couples TRBV9 to TRBJ2-1; 7 positions match TRBD2. The germline V gene has CDR1 SGDLS and CDR2 YYNGEE. The CDR3 loop spans 16 amino acids. The CDR3 loop is CTSSGTLGTNYNEQFF. CDR3 coding DNA: TGTACCAGCAGCGGGACCCTAGGGACTAACTACAATGAGCAGTTCTTC.